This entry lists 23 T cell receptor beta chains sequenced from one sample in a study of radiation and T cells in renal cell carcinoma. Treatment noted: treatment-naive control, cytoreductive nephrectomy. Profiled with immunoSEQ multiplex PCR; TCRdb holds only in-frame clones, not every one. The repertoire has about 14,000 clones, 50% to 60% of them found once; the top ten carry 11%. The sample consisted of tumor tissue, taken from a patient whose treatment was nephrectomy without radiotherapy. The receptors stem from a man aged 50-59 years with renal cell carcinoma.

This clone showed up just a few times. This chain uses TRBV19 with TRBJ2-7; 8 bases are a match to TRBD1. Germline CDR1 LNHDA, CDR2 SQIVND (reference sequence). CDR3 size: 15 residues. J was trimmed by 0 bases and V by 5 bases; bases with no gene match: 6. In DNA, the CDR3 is TGTGCCAGTAGTGCCGGGACAGGCCGCTCCTACGAGCAGTACTTC. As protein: CASSAGTGRSYEQYF.

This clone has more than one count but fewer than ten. CDR3 in amino acids: CASTLMGGRVEKLFF. The DNA for the CDR3 is TGTGCCAGCACCTTGATGGGGGGCAGGGTTGAAAAACTGTTTTTT. This chain links TRBV7-2 with TRBJ1-4, with D perhaps TRBD1 (6 bases). The CDR3 consists of 15 residues. Germline V gives CDR1 SGHTA, CDR2 FQGNSA. V lost 7 bases to trimming and J lost 7 bases, with 19 bases between them.

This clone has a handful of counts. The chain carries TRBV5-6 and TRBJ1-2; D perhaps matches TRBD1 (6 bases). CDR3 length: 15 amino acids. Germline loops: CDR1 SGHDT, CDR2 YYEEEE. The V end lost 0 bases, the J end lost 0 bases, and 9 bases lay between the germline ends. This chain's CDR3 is CASSLAGGPNYGYTF. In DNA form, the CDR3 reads TGTGCCAGCAGCTTGGCCGGGGGCCCTAACTATGGCTACACCTTC.

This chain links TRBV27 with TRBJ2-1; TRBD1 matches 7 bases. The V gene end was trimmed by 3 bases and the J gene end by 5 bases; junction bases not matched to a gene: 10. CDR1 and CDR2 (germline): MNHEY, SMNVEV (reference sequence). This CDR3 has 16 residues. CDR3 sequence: CASSFSGTAVNNEQFF. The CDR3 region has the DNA TGTGCCAGCAGTTTTTCCGGGACAGCTGTAAACAATGAGCAGTTCTTC.

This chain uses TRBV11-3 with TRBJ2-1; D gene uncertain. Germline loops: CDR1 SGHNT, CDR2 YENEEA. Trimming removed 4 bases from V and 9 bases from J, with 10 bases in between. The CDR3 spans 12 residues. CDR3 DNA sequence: TGTGCCAGCAGCTATTTAAGAAGTGAGCAGTTCTTC. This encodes CASSYLRSEQFF.

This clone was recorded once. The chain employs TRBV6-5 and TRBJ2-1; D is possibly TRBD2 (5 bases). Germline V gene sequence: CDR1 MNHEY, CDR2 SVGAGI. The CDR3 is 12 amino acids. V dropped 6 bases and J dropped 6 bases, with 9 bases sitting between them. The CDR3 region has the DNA TGTGCCAGCAGACTAGGGAGCAATGAGCAGTTCTTC. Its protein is CASRLGSNEQFF.

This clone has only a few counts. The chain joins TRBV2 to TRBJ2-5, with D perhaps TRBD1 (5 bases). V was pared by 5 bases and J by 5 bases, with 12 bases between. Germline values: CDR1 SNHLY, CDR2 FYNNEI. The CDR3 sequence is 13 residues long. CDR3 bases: TGTGCCAGCAGTACAAGGGGCTGGGAGACCCAGTACTTC. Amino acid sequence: CASSTRGWETQYF.

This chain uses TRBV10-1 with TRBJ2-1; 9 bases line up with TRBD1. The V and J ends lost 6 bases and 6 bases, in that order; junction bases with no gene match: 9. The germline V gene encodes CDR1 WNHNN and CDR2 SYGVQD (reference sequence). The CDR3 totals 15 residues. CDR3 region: CASRVPGQGANEQFF. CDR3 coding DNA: TGCGCCAGCAGAGTCCCGGGACAGGGAGCCAATGAGCAGTTCTTC.

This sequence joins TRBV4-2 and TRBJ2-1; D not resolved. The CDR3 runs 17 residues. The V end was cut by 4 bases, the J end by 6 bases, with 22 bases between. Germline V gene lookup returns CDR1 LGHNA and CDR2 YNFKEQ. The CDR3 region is CASSPSRALPFINEQFF. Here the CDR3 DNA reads TGTGCCAGCAGCCCCTCTCGGGCGCTACCCTTTATCAATGAGCAGTTCTTC.

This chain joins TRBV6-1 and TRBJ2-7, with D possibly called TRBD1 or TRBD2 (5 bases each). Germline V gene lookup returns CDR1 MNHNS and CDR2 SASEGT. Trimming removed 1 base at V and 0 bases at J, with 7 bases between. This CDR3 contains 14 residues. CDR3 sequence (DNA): TGTGCCAGCAGTGAAGGGGACGGCTCCTACGAGCAGTACTTC. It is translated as CASSEGDGSYEQYF.

This CDR3 reads CASRPTGWAGELFF. DNA for the CDR3: TGTGCCAGCAGGCCGACAGGGTGGGCCGGGGAGCTGTTTTTT. This chain links TRBV14 with TRBJ2-2; 7 bases fit TRBD1. Trimming took 6 bases from V and 6 from J; bases not matched to a gene: 7. Germline CDR1 SGHDN, CDR2 FVKESK. CDR3 length equals 14 residues.

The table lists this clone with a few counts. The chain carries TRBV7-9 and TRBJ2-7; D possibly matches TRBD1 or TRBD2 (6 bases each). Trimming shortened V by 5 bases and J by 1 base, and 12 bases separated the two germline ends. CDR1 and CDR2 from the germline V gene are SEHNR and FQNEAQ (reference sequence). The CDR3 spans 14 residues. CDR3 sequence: CASSPGDTSYEQYF. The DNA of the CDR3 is TGTGCCAGCAGCCCGGGGGACACTTCCTACGAGCAGTACTTC.

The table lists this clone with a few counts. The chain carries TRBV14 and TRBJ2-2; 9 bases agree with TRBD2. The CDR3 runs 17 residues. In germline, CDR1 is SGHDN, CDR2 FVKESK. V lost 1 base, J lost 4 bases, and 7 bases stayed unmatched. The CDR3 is CASSQGVAGVLTGELFF. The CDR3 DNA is TGTGCCAGCAGCCAAGGAGTAGCGGGGGTTCTCACCGGGGAGCTGTTTTTT.

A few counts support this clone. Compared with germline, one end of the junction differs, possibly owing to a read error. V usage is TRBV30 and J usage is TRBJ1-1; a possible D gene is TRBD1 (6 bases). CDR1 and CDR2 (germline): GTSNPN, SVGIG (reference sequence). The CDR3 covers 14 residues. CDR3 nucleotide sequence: TGTGCCGGGAGGGCAGGGGAGCCCCCCACTGAAGCTTTCTTT. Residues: CAGRAGEPPTEAFF.

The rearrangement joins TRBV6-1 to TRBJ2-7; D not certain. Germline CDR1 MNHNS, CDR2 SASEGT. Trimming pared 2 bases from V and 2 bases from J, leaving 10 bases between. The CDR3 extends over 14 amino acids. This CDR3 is CASSENHSPYEQYF. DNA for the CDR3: TGTGCCAGCAGTGAAAATCACTCCCCCTACGAGCAGTACTTC.

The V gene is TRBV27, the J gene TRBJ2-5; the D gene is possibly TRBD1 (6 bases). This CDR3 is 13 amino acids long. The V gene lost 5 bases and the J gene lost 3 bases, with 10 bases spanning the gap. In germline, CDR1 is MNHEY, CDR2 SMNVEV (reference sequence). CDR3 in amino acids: CASSRTAEETQYF. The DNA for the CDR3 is TGTGCCAGCAGTAGGACAGCTGAAGAGACCCAGTACTTC.

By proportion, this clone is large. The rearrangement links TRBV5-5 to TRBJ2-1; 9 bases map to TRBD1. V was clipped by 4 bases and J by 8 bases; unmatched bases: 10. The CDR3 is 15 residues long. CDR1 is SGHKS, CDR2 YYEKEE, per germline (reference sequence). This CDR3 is CASSLRDREGDEQFF. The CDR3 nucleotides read TGTGCCAGCAGCCTCCGGGACAGGGAGGGGGATGAGCAGTTCTTC.

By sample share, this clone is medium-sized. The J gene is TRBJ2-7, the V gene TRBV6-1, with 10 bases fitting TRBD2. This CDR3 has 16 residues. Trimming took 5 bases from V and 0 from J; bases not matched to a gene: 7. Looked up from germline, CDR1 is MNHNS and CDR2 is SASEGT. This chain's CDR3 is CASSQGLADSSYEQYF. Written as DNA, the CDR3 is TGTGCCAGCAGTCAAGGACTAGCGGATAGCTCCTACGAGCAGTACTTC.

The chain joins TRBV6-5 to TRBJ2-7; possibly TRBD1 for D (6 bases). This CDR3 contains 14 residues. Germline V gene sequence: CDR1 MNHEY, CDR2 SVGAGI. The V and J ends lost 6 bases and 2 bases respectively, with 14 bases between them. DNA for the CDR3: TGTGCCAGCAGCCCATGGGCAGGGGCCTACGAGCAGTACTTC. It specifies CASSPWAGAYEQYF.

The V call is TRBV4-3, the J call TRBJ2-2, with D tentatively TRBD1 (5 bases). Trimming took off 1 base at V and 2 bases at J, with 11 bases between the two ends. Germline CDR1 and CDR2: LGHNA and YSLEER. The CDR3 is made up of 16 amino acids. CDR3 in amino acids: CASSQGRGRNTGELFF. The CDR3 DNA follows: TGCGCCAGCAGCCAAGGAAGGGGCAGAAACACCGGGGAGCTGTTTTTT.

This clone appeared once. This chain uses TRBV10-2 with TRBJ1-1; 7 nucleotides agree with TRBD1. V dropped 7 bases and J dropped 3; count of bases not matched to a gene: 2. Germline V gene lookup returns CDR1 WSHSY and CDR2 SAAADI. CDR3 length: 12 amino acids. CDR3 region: CASTRGDTEAFF. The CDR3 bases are TGCGCCAGCACCAGGGGGGACACTGAAGCTTTCTTT.

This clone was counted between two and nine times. The CDR3 region has the DNA TGTGCCAGCAGCTTGGCCCAGATTTACGAGCAGTACTTC. Its protein is CASSLAQIYEQYF. The V gene is TRBV7-2, the J gene TRBJ2-7; D is unresolved. The germline V gene encodes CDR1 SGHTA and CDR2 FQGNSA. V lost 3 bases and J 4 bases, leaving 10 bases between the germline ends. The CDR3 has 13 amino acids.

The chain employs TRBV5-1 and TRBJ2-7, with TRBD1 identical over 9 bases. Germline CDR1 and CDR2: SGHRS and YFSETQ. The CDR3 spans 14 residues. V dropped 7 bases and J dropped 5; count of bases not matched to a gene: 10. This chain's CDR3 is CASGLTGGYHEQYF. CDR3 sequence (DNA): TGCGCCAGCGGACTGACAGGGGGATACCACGAGCAGTACTTC.